This is a list of T cell receptor beta chains from one sample in a study of sequential checkpoint blockade in melanoma. The assay was immunoSEQ multiplex PCR, and TCRdb's table has in-frame clones only and misses some. The repertoire consists of about 40,000 clones, with about nine tenths occurring once and the leading ten covering 9% to 15%. Sequenced material: CD8+ T cells sorted from blood (inferred from file names), taken from a patient given nivolumab and ipilimumab in sequence. The source is a human donor with melanoma. Each CDR3 is given with its conserved first and last residue.

V	J	CDR3
TRBV10-2	TRBJ2-1	CASSVARGNEQFF
TRBV4-1	TRBJ1-1	CASSLQAGVHAEAFF
TRBV4-1	TRBJ1-4	CASSQVAGYGNEKLFF
TRBV11-2	TRBJ1-1	CASSSTLEAFF
TRBV7-2	TRBJ2-7	CASSPWQGPYEQYF
TRBV6-1	TRBJ2-1	CASSDRGDEQFF
TRBV9	TRBJ2-1	CASSVVGQSSYNEQFF
TRBV7-9	TRBJ1-1	CASTGWNTEAFF
TRBV6-5	TRBJ1-1	CASSYSAGGGEAFF
TRBV7-2	.	CASSSTSTGGYEQYF
TRBV9	TRBJ2-5	CASSATGTQETQYF
TRBV4-1	TRBJ1-5	CASSQGRDQPQHF
TRBV6-1	TRBJ1-1	CASSERGNWNTEAFF
TRBV27	TRBJ2-3	CASTQPGADTQYF
TRBV6-1	TRBJ2-1	CASSRGAHNEQFF
TRBV2	TRBJ2-7	CASIILAGTEQYF
TRBV7-6	TRBJ1-3	CASSPDFGNTIYF
TRBV7-3	TRBJ1-1	CASSSEGGVYTEAFF
TRBV19	TRBJ2-2	CASSIMGGSATGELFF
TRBV14	TRBJ2-2	CASSLQGAGTGELFF
TRBV19	TRBJ2-1	CASSIIHAGGNEQFF
TRBV10-2	TRBJ2-1	CASTPSYNEQFF
TRBV5-5	TRBJ2-1	CASIPDPPGYNEQFF
TRBV7-9	TRBJ2-7	CASRQSTSKSYEQYF
TRBV7-8	TRBJ1-1	CASSYRGYTEAFF
TRBV15	TRBJ1-1	CATSRQGSTEAFF
TRBV29-1	TRBJ2-2	CSVRGTGVATGELFF
TRBV19	TRBJ1-2	CASSIGQGQWYGYTF
TRBV7-6	TRBJ1-1	CASSPETGQRNTEAFF
TRBV28	TRBJ2-1	CASSLKQGLDYNEQFF
TRBV7-2	TRBJ2-3	CASSPFGGETSGTDTQYF
TRBV7-9	TRBJ1-1	CASSLTDTYPNTEAFF
TRBV6-1	TRBJ1-3	CASSDGRGWDTIYF
TRBV15	TRBJ2-4	CATSHPDSLNIQYF
TRBV6-4	TRBJ2-1	CASSAGAYNEQFF
TRBV19	TRBJ1-1	CASNLQGAAEAFF
TRBV7-2	TRBJ2-7	CASSLGFGGQGPREQYF
TRBV7-9	TRBJ2-2	CASSYSSGRARDGELFF
TRBV27	TRBJ2-7	CASSLSGTGVSEQYF
TRBV6-5	TRBJ1-2	CASSGTGANYGYTF
TRBV4-1	TRBJ2-3	CASSQVGRLAGGPIDTQYF
TRBV19	TRBJ1-2	CASSIHRQVDGYTF
TRBV27	TRBJ2-7	CTNFSAGCGTGGPYEQYF
TRBV27	TRBJ2-7	CASSLSTSGNSEQYF
TRBV5-1	TRBJ2-1	CASSHLNAGGPNEQFF
TRBV7-6	TRBJ2-5	CASSLAPDRVGETQYF
TRBV28	TRBJ2-3	CASSLLPGQGTDTQYF